This T cell receptor beta chain was sequenced during a study of shared clonotypes between healthy human individuals. Findings and limits, study-wide: Across a few donors, naive CD4 shared roughly 5%, naive CD8 over 3%, memory CD4 less than 2.5%, memory CD8 approximately 0.4%.

Measured with immunoSEQ multiplex PCR; TCRdb has only the in-frame clones, and not every one. Counted here are under 1,900,000 clones, approximately 98.5% occurring once; the ten biggest clones make up under 0.45%. Trimming cost V 2 bases and J 4 bases, with 21 bases left between them. CDR1 is MNHNS, CDR2 SASEGT, per germline. This CDR3 is 18 amino acids long. This clone was seen a single time. Its target is not known. Sample: naive CD4+ T cells sorted from blood. Subset indicated: CD45RA+ positively selected. The sequence came from a man younger than 45 in good health. The chain carries TRBV6-1 and TRBJ2-1, with D maybe TRBD2 (6 bases). The CDR3 coding sequence is TGTGCCAGCAGTGAACTGGGGGGTTTCGGTCTGGGTTACAATGAGCAGTTCTTC. It encodes CASSELGGFGLGYNEQFF.